This is a list of T cell receptor beta chains from one sample in a study of T cells after yellow fever vaccination. Using its own MiXCR run on the 5' RACE reads, TCRdb lists one record per CDR3 protein. The sample includes some 500,000 distinct CDR3 sequences, approximately 13% of them seen just once. The sequenced sample was PBMCs, obtained on the day of the yellow fever booster vaccination. These receptors all stem from a man younger than 45 who received the YFV17D yellow fever vaccine. The CDR3 runs from the conserved cysteine through the conserved F or W. The D gene is left open where the match is weak. Where a row states a size, it is once, few, many or the class of an expanded clone; other rows omit it.

D gene: TRBD2; J gene: TRBJ2-3; V gene: TRBV28; clone size: NA; CDR3 DNA: TGTGCCAGCAGTTACGAGACTAGCGGGAGGGACTCAGATACGCAGTATTTT; CDR3 protein: CASSYETSGRDSDTQYF
D gene: NA; J gene: TRBJ1-6; V gene: TRBV7-2; clone size: NA; CDR3 DNA: TGTGCCAGCAGCTTAGCGTTGTGGGGGACGACAAATTCACCCCTCCACTTT; CDR3 protein: CASSLALWGTTNSPLHF
D gene: TRBD1; J gene: TRBJ1-1; V gene: TRBV29-1; clone size: few; CDR3 DNA: TGCAGCGCCGGGACAGCTGAAGCTTTCTTT; CDR3 protein: CSAGTAEAFF
D gene: TRBD2; J gene: TRBJ2-5; V gene: TRBV20-1; clone size: NA; CDR3 DNA: TGCAGTGCTAGGGAGGACGGGAGGATACAAGAGACCCAGTACTTC; CDR3 protein: CSAREDGRIQETQYF
D gene: NA; J gene: TRBJ2-1; V gene: TRBV29-1; clone size: NA; CDR3 DNA: TGCAGCTTGAGGGGCGGGGAAGGAAATTTCTTC; CDR3 protein: CSLRGGEGNFF
D gene: NA; J gene: TRBJ2-1; V gene: TRBV27; clone size: NA; CDR3 DNA: TGTGCCAGCAGATGGAATGAGCAGTTCTTC; CDR3 protein: CASRWNEQFF
D gene: NA; J gene: TRBJ1-2; V gene: TRBV7-2; clone size: few; CDR3 DNA: TGTGCCAGCAGCTTAAGGGCGGACGGGGGGGACCGCTATGGCTACACCTTC; CDR3 protein: CASSLRADGGDRYGYTF
D gene: NA; J gene: TRBJ2-1; V gene: TRBV7-2; clone size: few; CDR3 DNA: TGTGCCAGCAGCTCCTCCCCCCCCTTGGGCGCTAGCCCCCTGTTCTTC; CDR3 protein: CASSSSPPLGASPLFF
D gene: NA; J gene: TRBJ2-7; V gene: TRBV7-9; clone size: NA; CDR3 DNA: TGTGCCAGCAGCTTCGACACCAGAGGTTTCGAGCAGTACTTC; CDR3 protein: CASSFDTRGFEQYF
D gene: TRBD1; J gene: TRBJ2-3; V gene: TRBV20-1; clone size: NA; CDR3 DNA: TGCAGTGTTGCTCGACAGGGGGCGGTTTCAGATACGCAGTATTTT; CDR3 protein: CSVARQGAVSDTQYF
D gene: NA; J gene: TRBJ2-5; V gene: TRBV7-2; clone size: NA; CDR3 DNA: TGTGCCAGCAGCCAGGGGGGGGGCAAAGAGACCCAGTACTTC; CDR3 protein: CASSQGGGKETQYF
D gene: NA; J gene: TRBJ2-2; V gene: TRBV20-1; clone size: few; CDR3 DNA: TGCAGTGCACCGGGGTATTCGAACACCGGGGAGCTGTTTTTT; CDR3 protein: CSAPGYSNTGELFF
D gene: TRBD2; J gene: TRBJ2-2; V gene: TRBV3-1; clone size: NA; CDR3 DNA: TGTGCCAGCAGCCAAGGATCGGGCCTAGCGGGAGCGGGCACCGGGGAGCTGTTTTTT; CDR3 protein: CASSQGSGLAGAGTGELFF
D gene: TRBD1; J gene: TRBJ2-4; V gene: TRBV9; clone size: few; CDR3 DNA: TGTGCCAGCAGCCCGCGGGGGACAGGGAGCTTTGGTGACATTCAGTACTTC; CDR3 protein: CASSPRGTGSFGDIQYF
D gene: TRBD1; J gene: TRBJ2-3; V gene: TRBV20-1; clone size: NA; CDR3 DNA: TGCAGTGCCATACACCGGGACAGGGCCACAGATACGCAGTATTTT; CDR3 protein: CSAIHRDRATDTQYF
D gene: NA; J gene: TRBJ2-1; V gene: TRBV5-6; clone size: few; CDR3 DNA: TGTGCCAGCAGCTACGGACTATCCAATGAGCAGTTCTTC; CDR3 protein: CASSYGLSNEQFF
D gene: NA; J gene: TRBJ1-4; V gene: TRBV12-3/TRBV12-4; clone size: few; CDR3 DNA: TGTGCCAGCAGTTTAGTTGAAAAACTGTTTTTT; CDR3 protein: CASSLVEKLFF
D gene: NA; J gene: TRBJ2-1; V gene: TRBV28; clone size: NA; CDR3 DNA: TGTGCCAGCCTGAGTAACAATGAGCAGTTCTTC; CDR3 protein: CASLSNNEQFF
D gene: NA; J gene: TRBJ2-1; V gene: TRBV3-1; clone size: few; CDR3 DNA: TGTGCCAGCAGCCAAGATCTTAGTGGGGTGCAGTTCTTC; CDR3 protein: CASSQDLSGVQFF
D gene: NA; J gene: TRBJ2-5; V gene: TRBV5-5; clone size: NA; CDR3 DNA: TGTGCCAGCAGCTTGGGGATGGGGTTCCAAGAGACCCAGTACTTC; CDR3 protein: CASSLGMGFQETQYF
D gene: TRBD2; J gene: TRBJ2-5; V gene: TRBV7-9; clone size: NA; CDR3 DNA: TGTGCCAGCAGCCAAAGCGGGGGAAAAGAGACCCAGTACTTC; CDR3 protein: CASSQSGGKETQYF
D gene: TRBD2; J gene: TRBJ2-1; V gene: TRBV20-1; clone size: NA; CDR3 DNA: TGCAGTGCTGGCGTGGGCGGGAGGGCCCTAAACCTCTACAATGAGCAGTTCTTC; CDR3 protein: CSAGVGGRALNLYNEQFF
D gene: NA; J gene: TRBJ2-7; V gene: TRBV25-1; clone size: NA; CDR3 DNA: TGTGCCAGCAAGACTAGTACGAACGAGCAGTACTTC; CDR3 protein: CASKTSTNEQYF
D gene: NA; J gene: TRBJ2-5; V gene: TRBV5-1; clone size: NA; CDR3 DNA: TGCGCCAGCAGCTTGGACGGGAATTCCTGGGAGACCCAGTACTTC; CDR3 protein: CASSLDGNSWETQYF
D gene: NA; J gene: TRBJ2-5; V gene: TRBV7-8; clone size: few; CDR3 DNA: TGTGCCAGCAGCTTAGTGGGCGGGGACAGCCTAGAGACCCAGTACTTC; CDR3 protein: CASSLVGGDSLETQYF
D gene: NA; J gene: TRBJ1-5; V gene: TRBV3-1; clone size: NA; CDR3 DNA: TGTGCCAGCAGCCATCTTGACCAGCCCCAGCATTTT; CDR3 protein: CASSHLDQPQHF